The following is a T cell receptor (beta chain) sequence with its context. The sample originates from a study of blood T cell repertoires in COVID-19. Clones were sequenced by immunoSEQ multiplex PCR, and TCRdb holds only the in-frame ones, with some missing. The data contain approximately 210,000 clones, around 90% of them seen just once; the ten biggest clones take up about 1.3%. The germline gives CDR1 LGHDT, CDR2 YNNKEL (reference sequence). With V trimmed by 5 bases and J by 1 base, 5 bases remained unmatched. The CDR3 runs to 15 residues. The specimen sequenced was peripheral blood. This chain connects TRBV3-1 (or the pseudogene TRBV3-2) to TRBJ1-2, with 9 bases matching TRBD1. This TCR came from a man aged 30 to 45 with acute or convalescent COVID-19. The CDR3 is CASSVWDRVNYGYTF. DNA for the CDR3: TGTGCCAGCAGCGTCTGGGACAGGGTTAACTATGGCTACACCTTC.